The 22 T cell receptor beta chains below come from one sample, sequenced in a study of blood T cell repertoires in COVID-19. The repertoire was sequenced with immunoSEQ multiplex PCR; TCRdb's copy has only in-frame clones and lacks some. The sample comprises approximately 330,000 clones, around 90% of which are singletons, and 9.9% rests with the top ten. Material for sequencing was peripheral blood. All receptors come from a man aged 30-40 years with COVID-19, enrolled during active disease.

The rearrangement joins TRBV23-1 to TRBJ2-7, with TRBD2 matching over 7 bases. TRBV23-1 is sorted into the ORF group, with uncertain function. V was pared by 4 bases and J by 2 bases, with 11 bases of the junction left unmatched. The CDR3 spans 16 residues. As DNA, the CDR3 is TGCGCCAGCAGTCTCGGGCTAGCGGAAAGCCCCTACGAGCAGTACTTC. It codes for CASSLGLAESPYEQYF.

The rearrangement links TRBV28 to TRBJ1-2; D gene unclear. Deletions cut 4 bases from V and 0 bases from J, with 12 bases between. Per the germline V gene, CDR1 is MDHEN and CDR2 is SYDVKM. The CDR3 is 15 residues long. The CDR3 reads CASSSHSEANYGYTF. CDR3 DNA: TGTGCCAGCAGTTCTCACAGTGAAGCTAACTATGGCTACACCTTC.

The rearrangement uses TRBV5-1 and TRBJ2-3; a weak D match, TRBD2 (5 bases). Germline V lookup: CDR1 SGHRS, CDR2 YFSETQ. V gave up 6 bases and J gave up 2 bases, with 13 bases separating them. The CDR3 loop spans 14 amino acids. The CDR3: CASNLRDFTDTQYF. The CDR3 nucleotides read TGCGCCAGCAATCTACGGGATTTCACAGATACGCAGTATTTT. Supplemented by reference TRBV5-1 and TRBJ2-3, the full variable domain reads KAGVTQTPRYLIKTRGQQVTLSCSPISGHRSVSWYQQTPGQGLQFLFEYFSETQRNKGNFPGRFSGRQFSNSRSEMNVSTLELGDSALYLCASNLRDFTDTQYFGPGTRLTVL.

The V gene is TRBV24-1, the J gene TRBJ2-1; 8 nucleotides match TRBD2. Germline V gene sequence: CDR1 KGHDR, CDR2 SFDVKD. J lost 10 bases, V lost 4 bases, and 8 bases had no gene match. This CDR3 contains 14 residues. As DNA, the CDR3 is TGTGCCACCAGTGAGACGGGGGGGAATGTGGAGCAGTTCTTC. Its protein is CATSETGGNVEQFF.

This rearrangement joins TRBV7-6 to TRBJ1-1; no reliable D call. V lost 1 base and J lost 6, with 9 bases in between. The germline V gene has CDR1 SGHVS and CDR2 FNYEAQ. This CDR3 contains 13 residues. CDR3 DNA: TGTGCCAGCAGCTTAGAGGAGGGCGCTGAAGCTTTCTTT. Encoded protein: CASSLEEGAEAFF.

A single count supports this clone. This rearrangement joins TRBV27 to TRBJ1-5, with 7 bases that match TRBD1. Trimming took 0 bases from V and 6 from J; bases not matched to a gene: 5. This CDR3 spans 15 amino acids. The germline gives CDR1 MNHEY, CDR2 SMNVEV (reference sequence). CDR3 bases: TGTGCCAGCAGTTTATCCAGACAGGGTAGTCAGCCCCAGCATTTT. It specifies CASSLSRQGSQPQHF.

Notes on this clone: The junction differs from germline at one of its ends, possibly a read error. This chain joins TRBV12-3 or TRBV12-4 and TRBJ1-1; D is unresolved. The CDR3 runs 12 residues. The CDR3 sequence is CASSFGNIEAFF. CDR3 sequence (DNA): TGTGCCAGCAGTTTTGGTAACATTGAAGCTTTCTTT.

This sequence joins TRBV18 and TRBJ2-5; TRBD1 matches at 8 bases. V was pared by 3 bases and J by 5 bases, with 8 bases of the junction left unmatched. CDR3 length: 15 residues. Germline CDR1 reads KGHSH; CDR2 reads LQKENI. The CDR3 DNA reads TGTGCCAGCTCACCGGGACAGGTCGGAGGGGAGACCCAGTACTTC. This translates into CASSPGQVGGETQYF.

The CDR3 sequence: CASSLLPGPTYEQYF. As DNA, the CDR3 is TGTGCCAGCAGCTTACTACCGGGTCCTACCTACGAGCAGTACTTC. V gene TRBV7-2 combines with J gene TRBJ2-7; D remains unclear. The CDR3 spans 15 residues. The germline gives CDR1 SGHTA, CDR2 FQGNSA. The germline V and J ends were trimmed by 2 bases and 2 bases, with 13 bases remaining between them. Based on the CDR3 plus reference TRBV7-2 and TRBJ2-7, the full variable domain is GAGVSQSPSNKVTEKGKDVELRCDPISGHTALYWYRQSLGQGLEFLIYFQGNSAPDKSGLPSDRFSAERTGGSVSTLTIQRTQQEDSAVYLCASSLLPGPTYEQYFGPGTRLTVT.

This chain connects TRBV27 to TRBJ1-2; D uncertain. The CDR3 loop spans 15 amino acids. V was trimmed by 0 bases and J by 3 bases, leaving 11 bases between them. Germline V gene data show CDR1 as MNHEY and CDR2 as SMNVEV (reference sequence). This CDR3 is CASSLSLDWDYGYTF. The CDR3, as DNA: TGTGCCAGCAGTTTATCCTTAGACTGGGACTATGGCTACACCTTC.

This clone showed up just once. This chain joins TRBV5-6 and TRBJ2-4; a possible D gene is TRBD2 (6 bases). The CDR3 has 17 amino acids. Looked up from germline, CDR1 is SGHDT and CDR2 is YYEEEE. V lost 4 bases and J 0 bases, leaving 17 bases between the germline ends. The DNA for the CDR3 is TGTGCCAGCAGCCTCCTCGGGAGCGGACTAGCCAAAAACATTCAGTACTTC. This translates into CASSLLGSGLAKNIQYF.

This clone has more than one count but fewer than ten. CDR3 residues: CASSLGQGAKQPQHF. In DNA, the CDR3 is TGTGCCAGCAGCTTAGGGCAGGGGGCTAAACAGCCCCAGCATTTT. The chain combines TRBV7-9 with TRBJ1-5, with 8 positions matching TRBD1. Per germline, CDR1 SEHNR and CDR2 FQNEAQ (reference sequence). This CDR3 is built from 15 residues. Losses at the gene ends were 1 base for V and 7 bases for J; bases not matched to a gene: 6. Variable domain in full (rest from reference TRBV7-9 and TRBJ1-5): DTGVSQNPRHKITKRGQNVTFRCDPISEHNRLYWYRQTLGQGPEFLTYFQNEAQLEKSRLLSDRFSAERPKGSFSTLEIQRTEQGDSAMYLCASSLGQGAKQPQHFGDGTRLSIL.

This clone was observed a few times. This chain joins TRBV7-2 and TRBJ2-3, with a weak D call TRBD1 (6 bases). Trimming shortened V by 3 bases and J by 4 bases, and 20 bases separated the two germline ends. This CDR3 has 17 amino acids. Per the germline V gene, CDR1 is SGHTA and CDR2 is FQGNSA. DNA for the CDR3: TGTGCCAGCAGCTTGTCGAGGACAGTCAGGGACCCAGATACGCAGTATTTT. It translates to CASSLSRTVRDPDTQYF.

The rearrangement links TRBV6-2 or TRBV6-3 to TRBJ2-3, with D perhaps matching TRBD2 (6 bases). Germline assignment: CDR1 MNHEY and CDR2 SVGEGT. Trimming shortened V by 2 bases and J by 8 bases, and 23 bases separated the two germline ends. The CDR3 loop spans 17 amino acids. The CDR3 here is CASSYRPAGSRIGTQYF. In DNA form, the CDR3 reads TGTGCCAGCAGTTACCGCCCGGCGGGATCGAGGATTGGTACGCAGTATTTT.

CDR3 DNA: TGTGCCAGCAGTCCCGTTCGACAGGGCTCCTACGAGCAGTACTTC. Translation gives CASSPVRQGSYEQYF. This rearrangement joins TRBV6-2 or TRBV6-3 to TRBJ2-7; 7 nucleotides match TRBD1. The germline V gene encodes CDR1 MNHEY and CDR2 SVGEGT. J was trimmed by 0 bases and V by 5 bases; bases with no gene match: 7. The CDR3 has 15 residues.

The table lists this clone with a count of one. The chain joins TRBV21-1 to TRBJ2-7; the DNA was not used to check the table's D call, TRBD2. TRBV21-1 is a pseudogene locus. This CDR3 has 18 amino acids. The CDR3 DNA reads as TGTGCCAGCAGCATGAGGACTAGCGGGGCTTCGGGACCCTACGAGCAGTACTTC. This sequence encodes CASSMRTSGASGPYEQYF.

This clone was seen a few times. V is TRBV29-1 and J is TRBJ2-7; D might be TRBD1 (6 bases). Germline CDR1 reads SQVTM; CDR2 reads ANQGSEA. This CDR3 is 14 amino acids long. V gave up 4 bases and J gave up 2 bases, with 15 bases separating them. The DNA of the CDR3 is TGCAGCGTTGTGACCGGGACACTCCCCTACGAGCAGTACTTC. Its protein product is CSVVTGTLPYEQYF.

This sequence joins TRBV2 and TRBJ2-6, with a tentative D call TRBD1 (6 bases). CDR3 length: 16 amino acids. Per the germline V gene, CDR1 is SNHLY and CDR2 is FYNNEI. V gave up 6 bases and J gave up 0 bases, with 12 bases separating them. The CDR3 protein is CASSRGASSGANVLTF. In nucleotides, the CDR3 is TGTGCCAGCAGCAGGGGTGCGAGCTCTGGGGCCAACGTCCTGACTTTC.

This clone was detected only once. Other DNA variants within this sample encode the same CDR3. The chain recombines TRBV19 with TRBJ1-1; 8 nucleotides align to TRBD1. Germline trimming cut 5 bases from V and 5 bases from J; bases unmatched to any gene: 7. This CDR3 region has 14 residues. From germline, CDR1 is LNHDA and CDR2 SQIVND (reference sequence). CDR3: CASSPGQGKTEAFF. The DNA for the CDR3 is TGTGCCAGTAGTCCCGGACAGGGAAAAACTGAAGCTTTCTTT.

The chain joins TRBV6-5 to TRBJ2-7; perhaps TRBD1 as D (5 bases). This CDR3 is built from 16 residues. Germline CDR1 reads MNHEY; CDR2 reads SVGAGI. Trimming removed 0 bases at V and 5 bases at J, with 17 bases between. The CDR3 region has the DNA TGTGCCAGCAGTTACTCCCTTGAAGCAGGGCGCCACGAGCAGTACTTC. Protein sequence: CASSYSLEAGRHEQYF.

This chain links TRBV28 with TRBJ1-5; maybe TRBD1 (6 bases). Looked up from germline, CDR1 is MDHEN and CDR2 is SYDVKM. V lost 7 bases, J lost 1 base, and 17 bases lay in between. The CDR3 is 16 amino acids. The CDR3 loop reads CASTSWAGVSNQPQHF. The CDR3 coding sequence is TGTGCCAGCACATCTTGGGCAGGGGTGAGCAATCAGCCCCAGCATTTT.

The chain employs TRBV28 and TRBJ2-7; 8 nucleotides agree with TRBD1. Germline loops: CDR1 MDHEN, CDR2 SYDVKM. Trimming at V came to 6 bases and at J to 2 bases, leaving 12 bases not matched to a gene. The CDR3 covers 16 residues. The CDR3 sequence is CASRGQGAAKTYEQYF. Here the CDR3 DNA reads TGTGCCAGCAGAGGACAGGGAGCGGCGAAGACCTACGAGCAGTACTTC.